The next 25 T cell receptor beta chains were all read from a single sample in a study of T cells after yellow fever vaccination. Via MiXCR, TCRdb re-called the 5' RACE reads, giving one row per CDR3 protein. The table has roughly 68,000 distinct CDR3 sequences, just over 6.5% seen once. The sample here was CD8+ T cells sorted from PBMCs, taken approximately 40 days after the first yellow fever vaccination. These receptors originate from a man younger than 35 who received the YFV17D yellow fever vaccine.

This clonotype was seen ten or more times. V gene TRBV12-3 or TRBV12-4 combines with J gene TRBJ1-2; no reliable D call. The CDR3 covers 13 residues. V was shortened by 6 bases and J by 5 bases, with 13 bases between the two germline ends. The CDR3 loop is CASRMRESYGYTF. The CDR3 nucleotides are TGTGCCAGCAGAATGAGGGAGTCTTATGGCTACACCTTC.

This clonotype was recorded many times. The chain recombines TRBV5-1 with TRBJ2-1; D possibly corresponds to TRBD1 (6 bases). The CDR3 spans 15 residues. Germline loops: CDR1 SGHRS, CDR2 YFSETQ. V shed 0 bases and J shed 5 bases, with 12 bases lying between them. The CDR3 coding sequence is TGCGCCAGCAGCTTGGTCAGGGGCTTGAACAATGAGCAGTTCTTC. It is translated as CASSLVRGLNNEQFF.

The chain is built from TRBV5-1 and TRBJ2-2; D gene ambiguous. The CDR3 runs to 13 residues. The V and J ends lost 5 bases and 5 bases respectively, with 10 bases between them. Germline lookup yields CDR1 SGHRS and CDR2 YFSETQ. The DNA of the CDR3 is TGCGCCAGCAGTTTCAGAGGTACCGGGGAGCTGTTTTTT. Encoded protein: CASSFRGTGELFF.

This clonotype was detected a few times. The V call is TRBV7-8, the J call TRBJ2-3; the match to TRBD2 covers 14 bases. Losses at the gene ends were 2 bases for V and 1 base for J; bases not matched to a gene: 8. CDR1 SGHVS and CDR2 FQNEAQ come from the germline V gene. This CDR3 is built from 19 residues. CDR3 in amino acids: CASSLYLTSGGAGTDTQYF. CDR3 coding DNA: TGTGCCAGCAGCTTATACTTGACTAGCGGGGGGGCCGGCACAGATACGCAGTATTTT.

The V gene is TRBV7-9, the J gene TRBJ2-5; 9 nucleotides align to TRBD1. Germline V gives CDR1 SEHNR, CDR2 FQNEAQ (reference sequence). Trimming at V came to 5 bases and at J to 5 bases, leaving 9 bases not matched to a gene. This CDR3 has 15 residues. CDR3 residues: CASSPEDRGRETQYF. The CDR3 DNA follows: TGTGCCAGCAGCCCAGAGGACAGGGGAAGGGAGACCCAGTACTTC.

This clonotype was detected a few times. The chain uses TRBV9 and TRBJ2-1, with TRBD1 matching 8 bases. V was pared by 3 bases and J by 4 bases, with 6 bases of the junction left unmatched. Germline V CDR1 and CDR2: SGDLS, YYNGEE. CDR3 length: 15 residues. The CDR3 region is CASSAGDRIYNEQFF. CDR3 coding DNA: TGTGCCAGCAGCGCGGGGGACAGGATTTACAATGAGCAGTTCTTC. The full variable domain, rest sourced from reference TRBV9 and TRBJ2-1, is DSGVTQTPKHLITATGQRVTLRCSPRSGDLSVYWYQQSLDQGLQFLIQYYNGEERAKGNILERFSAQQFPDLHSELNLSSLELGDSALYFCASSAGDRIYNEQFFGPGTRLTVL.

This clonotype was seen at least ten times. The rearrangement links TRBV28 to TRBJ2-3; 10 bases match TRBD1. V trimming: 6 bases; J trimming: 3 bases; junction bases outside the gene matches: 6. The germline gives CDR1 MDHEN, CDR2 SYDVKM. The CDR3 is made up of 15 amino acids. The CDR3 bases are TGTGCCAGCAGGTCGACAGGGGGCAAAACAGATACGCAGTATTTT. Translation gives CASRSTGGKTDTQYF.

The genes are TRBV5-1 and TRBJ1-5; unclear D gene. The germline CDR1 and CDR2 sequences are SGHRS and YFSETQ. The CDR3 totals 14 residues. Trimming stripped 2 bases from V and 4 bases from J, with 10 bases between. The DNA of the CDR3 is TGCGCCAGCAGCTTCTGGGGAGGGAATCAGCCCCAGCATTTT. Its protein product is CASSFWGGNQPQHF.

This clonotype was seen a few times. The chain uses TRBV6-6 and TRBJ1-2; maybe TRBD1 (5 bases). Germline V gene lookup returns CDR1 MNHNY and CDR2 SVGAGI (reference sequence). CDR3 length: 12 amino acids. Trimming left V 8 bases short and J 7 bases short, with 14 bases between. CDR3 amino acids: CASGPGGSGYTF. The CDR3 DNA sequence: TGTGCCAGCGGACCCGGGGGTTCTGGCTACACCTTC.

V usage is TRBV20-1 and J usage is TRBJ1-2; 7 bases are shared with TRBD1. The CDR3 length is 14 residues. With 3 bases clipped from V and 4 bases from J, the junction kept 8 bases outside the gene matches. The V gene's germline CDR1 is DFQATT and CDR2 SNEGSKA (reference sequence). In nucleotides, the CDR3 is TGCAGTGCTAGTGGGACAGAAGTCCCCTATGGCTACACCTTC. This translates into CSASGTEVPYGYTF.

The genes are TRBV4-1 and TRBJ2-3, with D unresolved. V lost 0 bases and J 4 bases, leaving 14 bases between the germline ends. The CDR3 runs 16 residues. Germline CDR1 and CDR2: MGHRA and YSYEKL. In nucleotides, the CDR3 is TGCGCCAGCAGCCAAGAACTTGGGCTATCTGCAGATACGCAGTATTTT. It yields the protein CASSQELGLSADTQYF.

This clonotype came up many times. The J gene is TRBJ2-2, the V gene TRBV7-9, with no clear D. V was pared by 4 bases and J by 6 bases, with 9 bases between. Germline-derived CDR1 and CDR2 are SEHNR and FQNEAQ (reference sequence). The CDR3 consists of 13 residues. The CDR3 sequence: CASSSSLAGELFF. CDR3 coding DNA: TGTGCCAGCAGCTCGAGTTTGGCCGGGGAGCTGTTTTTT.

This clonotype was counted at least ten times. The chain joins TRBV4-1 to TRBJ2-1, with 8 bases matching TRBD2. This CDR3 contains 17 residues. Germline CDR1 and CDR2: MGHRA and YSYEKL. The trim removed 6 bases at V and 0 bases at J, leaving 10 bases unmatched. This CDR3 is CASSRTSLTRSYNEQFF. The CDR3 nucleotides read TGCGCCAGCAGTCGGACTAGCCTTACCCGCTCCTACAATGAGCAGTTCTTC.

This clonotype was seen repeatedly, ten times or more. This chain joins TRBV29-1 and TRBJ2-7, with D hard to call. Trimming removed 6 bases at V and 1 base at J, with 13 bases between. The germline gives CDR1 SQVTM, CDR2 ANQGSEA. The CDR3 is made up of 13 amino acids. In DNA, the CDR3 is TGCAGCGTAGTTAAAAGTGATTCCTACGAGCAGTACTTC. Protein sequence: CSVVKSDSYEQYF.

This clonotype was recorded at least ten times. The chain recombines TRBV5-1 with TRBJ1-5; D remains ambiguous. The CDR3 is made up of 15 amino acids. Germline CDR1 SGHRS, CDR2 YFSETQ. V was shortened by 4 bases and J by 0 bases, with 11 bases between the two germline ends. CDR3 amino acids: CASSTDGDSNQPQHF. Written as DNA, the CDR3 is TGCGCCAGCAGCACGGACGGTGATAGCAATCAGCCCCAGCATTTT.

Concerning this clonotype itself: Just one base apart from a much larger clone, this may be a read error. This sequence joins TRBV6-5 and TRBJ2-3; a possible D gene is TRBD1 (5 bases). The V gene's germline CDR1 is MNHEY and CDR2 SVGAGI. V was shortened by 3 bases and J by 5 bases, with 18 bases between the two germline ends. This CDR3 is built from 16 residues. The CDR3 protein is CASSYGIGAIGDTQYF. In nucleotides, the CDR3 is TGTGCCAGCAGTTATGGGATAGGGGCGATAGGAGATACGCAGTATTTT.

This clonotype was seen at least ten times. This chain links TRBV4-1 with TRBJ2-5; the D is unclear. The CDR3 contains 12 residues. The germline V gene has CDR1 MGHRA and CDR2 YSYEKL. Between the trimmed V and J ends, which lost 3 bases and 5 bases, there was a span of 7 bases. The CDR3 bases are TGCGCCAGCAGCCAGGGCCGGGAGACCCAGTACTTC. It specifies CASSQGRETQYF.

In its sample, this clonotype was seen many times. J is TRBJ2-3 and V is TRBV5-6; D unclear. V was pared by 0 bases and J by 8 bases, with 7 bases between. CDR1 SGHDT and CDR2 YYEEEE come from the germline V gene. CDR3 size: 12 residues. CDR3 bases: TGTGCCAGCAGCTTGGCGGGTGGTACGCAGTATTTT. It is translated as CASSLAGGTQYF. Full variable domain (rest looked up from reference TRBV5-6 and TRBJ2-3): DAGVTQSPTHLIKTRGQQVTLRCSPKSGHDTVSWYQQALGQGPQFIFQYYEEEERQRGNFPDRFSGHQFPNYSSELNVNALLLGDSALYLCASSLAGGTQYFGPGTRLTVL.

This clonotype was counted a few times. V usage is TRBV12-3 or TRBV12-4 and J usage is TRBJ2-3; 7 positions agree with TRBD2. After removal of 5 bases from V and 6 bases from J, the junction contained 5 bases not matched to a gene. This CDR3 comprises 13 residues. CDR3 DNA: TGTGCCAGCAGTGGAGCGGGGTTGGATACGCAGTATTTT. Its protein is CASSGAGLDTQYF.

The V gene is TRBV7-3, the J gene TRBJ2-7; D may match TRBD1 or TRBD2 (6 bases each). Germline V gene data show CDR1 as SGHTA and CDR2 as FQGTGA. The CDR3 has 11 residues. Deletions cut 3 bases from V and 12 bases from J, with 12 bases between. CDR3: CASSFSGGRYV. The CDR3 DNA reads TGTGCCAGCAGCTTTTCCGGGGGCCGGTACGTC.

This clonotype was seen at least ten times. The rearrangement joins TRBV7-9 to TRBJ2-2; D not resolved. CDR3 length equals 16 residues. Germline V gene data show CDR1 as SEHNR and CDR2 as FQNEAQ (reference sequence). The germline V and J ends were trimmed by 5 bases and 3 bases, with 16 bases remaining between them. As DNA, the CDR3 is TGTGCCAGCAGCAAAGCATTGCCCCTGGACACCGGGGAGCTGTTTTTT. It encodes CASSKALPLDTGELFF.

With regard to this clonotype: A read error may be the cause here, since a much bigger clone is one base away. CDR3: CASSYGTSGGETQYF. CDR3 nucleotides: TGCGCCAGCAGCTACGGGACTAGCGGGGGAGAGACCCAGTACTTC. V gene TRBV4-1 combines with J gene TRBJ2-5; TRBD2 agrees at 14 bases. V was clipped by 5 bases and J by 4 bases; unmatched bases: 3. CDR1 is MGHRA and CDR2 is YSYEKL in the germline V gene. The CDR3 is made up of 15 amino acids.

This clonotype was counted ten times or more. This chain uses TRBV28 with TRBJ2-7, with 10 bases identical to TRBD2. After removal of 5 bases from V and 0 bases from J, the junction contained 1 base not matched to a gene. Germline assignment: CDR1 MDHEN and CDR2 SYDVKM. The CDR3 loop spans 14 amino acids. As DNA, the CDR3 is TGTGCCAGCAGTCTAGCGGGGGACTCCTACGAGCAGTACGTC. Its protein product is CASSLAGDSYEQYV.

Worth noting for this clonotype: A read error is possible here, since a much larger clone lies one base away. The CDR3 region is CASSLNPSGPISFEQYF. The CDR3 coding sequence is TGTGCCAGCAGCCTCAATCCTAGCGGGCCAATATCCTTCGAGCAGTACTTC. The chain links TRBV11-2 to TRBJ2-7; 8 bases match TRBD2. Germline CDR1 reads SGHAT; CDR2 reads FQNNGV. This CDR3 contains 17 residues.

This chain uses TRBV27 with TRBJ1-2, with D possibly matching TRBD1 (5 bases). V lost 5 bases, J lost 0 bases, and 10 bases lay in between. Germline V gene lookup returns CDR1 MNHEY and CDR2 SMNVEV (reference sequence). The CDR3 runs to 14 residues. The CDR3 region has the DNA TGTGCCAGCAGTGCGGGACTTACTAACTATGGCTACACCTTC. It translates to CASSAGLTNYGYTF.